Below, 14 T cell receptor beta chains from the same sample are listed, as sequenced in a study of T cells after yellow fever vaccination. TCRdb redid the calling of the 5' RACE reads with MiXCR, one entry per CDR3 protein. Here the sample spans 150,000 to 200,000 distinct CDR3 sequences, roughly 8.8% being singletons. This sample comprised CD8+ T cells sorted from PBMCs, obtained 45 days after the yellow fever booster vaccination. The receptors here all came from a man aged 18-30 years who received the YFV17D yellow fever vaccine.

This rearrangement joins TRBV10-3 to TRBJ1-2, with D possibly matching TRBD1 (6 bases). V gave up 7 bases and J gave up 7 bases, with 13 bases separating them. CDR1 and CDR2 (germline): ENHRY, SYGVKD. This CDR3 has 12 amino acids. CDR3 loop: CAITAGDVGYTF. The CDR3 DNA is TGTGCCATCACGGCAGGGGATGTTGGCTACACCTTC.

This chain joins TRBV13 and TRBJ2-7, with 7 positions matching TRBD1. Unmatched junction bases numbered 10, after V lost 4 bases and J lost 7 bases. The germline CDR1 and CDR2 sequences are PRHDT and FYEKMQ (reference sequence). The CDR3 runs 14 residues. The CDR3 reads CASSSRQGLREQYV. The CDR3 nucleotides are TGTGCCAGCAGCTCCCGACAGGGCCTGCGGGAGCAGTACGTC.

The sample holds a few counts of this clonotype. The chain joins TRBV20-1 to TRBJ1-1; D not resolved. The V end lost 3 bases, the J end lost 3 bases, and 14 bases lay between the germline ends. The length of the CDR3 is 14 residues. Germline CDR1 reads DFQATT; CDR2 reads SNEGSKA (reference sequence). This chain's CDR3 is CSARQVSLYTEAFF. CDR3 in DNA: TGCAGTGCTAGGCAGGTATCGCTGTACACTGAAGCTTTCTTT.

This clonotype has only a few counts. The rearrangement uses TRBV4-3 and TRBJ2-2; TRBD1 agrees at 7 bases. This CDR3 comprises 16 residues. Trimming cost V 4 bases and J 4 bases; bases outside gene matches: 9. Germline values: CDR1 LGHNA, CDR2 YSLEER. CDR3 sequence reads: CASSPGTEWGTGELFF. Written as DNA, the CDR3 is TGCGCCAGCAGCCCCGGGACAGAATGGGGCACCGGGGAGCTGTTTTTT.

This clonotype occurred a few times. The chain couples TRBV12-3 or TRBV12-4 to TRBJ2-1; D may be TRBD1 or TRBD2 (5 bases each). This CDR3 has 14 residues. Trimming removed 4 bases from V and 9 bases from J, with 16 bases in between. In DNA, the CDR3 is TGTGCCAGCAGTTCCGGGACCTCTTTGGGTGAGCAGTTCTTC. It is translated as CASSSGTSLGEQFF.

The chain links TRBV7-9 to TRBJ1-5; D is unresolved. Germline-derived CDR1 and CDR2 are SEHNR and FQNEAQ (reference sequence). Between the trimmed V and J ends, which lost 1 base and 7 bases, there was a span of 5 bases. The CDR3 is 12 amino acids. The CDR3 nucleotides read TGTGCCAGCAGCTTAGAGAGCCAGCCCCAGCATTTT. This encodes CASSLESQPQHF.

V and J are TRBV4-1 and TRBJ1-5, with 9 bases fitting TRBD1. Per germline, CDR1 MGHRA and CDR2 YSYEKL. This CDR3 is built from 14 residues. Losses at the gene ends were 4 bases for V and 4 bases for J; bases not matched to a gene: 2. CDR3 nucleotide sequence: TGCGCCAGCAGCCGCGGGACAGGGAATCAGCCCCAGCATTTT. Translated, it gives CASSRGTGNQPQHF.

This clonotype was seen a few times. This chain uses TRBV2 with TRBJ1-1; no clear D. The CDR3 runs to 13 residues. Trimming stripped 7 bases from V and 1 base from J, with 10 bases between. Germline CDR1 is SNHLY and CDR2 is FYNNEI. Here the CDR3 DNA reads TGTGCCAGCACGAGTAAAGGGAACACTGAAGCTTTCTTT. It encodes CASTSKGNTEAFF.

This clonotype has more than one count but fewer than ten. The DNA is omitted, as the CDR3 cannot be located on it reliably, and the CDR3 follows TCRdb's listing. The chain couples TRBV9 to TRBJ1-4. Germline V gene lookup returns CDR1 SGDLS and CDR2 YYNGEE. The CDR3 totals 12 residues, both ends included. CDR3 loop: CASSVAGGTPFF.

Concerning this clonotype: At one end, the junction sequence differs from germline, possibly due to a read error. The CDR3 region has the DNA TGTGCTAGCAGCTATAAGAGGTGGAGAGCCTCTGGGGCCAACGTCCTGACTTTC. It specifies CASSYKRWRASGANVLTF. This chain joins TRBV7-7 and TRBJ2-6, with unresolved D. The CDR3 covers 18 residues. CDR1 and CDR2 from the germline V gene are SSHAT and FNYEAQ (reference sequence).

This clonotype was detected a few times. Here the CDR3 reads CASSLSLWGPSTDTQYF. DNA of the CDR3: TGTGCCAGCAGTTTATCGTTATGGGGACCTAGCACAGATACGCAGTATTTT. The chain links TRBV27 to TRBJ2-3; either TRBD1 or TRBD2 may fit D (5 bases each). Per the germline V gene, CDR1 is MNHEY and CDR2 is SMNVEV (reference sequence). V dropped 0 bases and J dropped 0 bases, with 13 bases sitting between them. This CDR3 has 17 residues.

This rearrangement joins TRBV29-1 to TRBJ1-1, with 8 bases aligning to TRBD1. CDR1 SQVTM and CDR2 ANQGSEA come from the germline V gene. The ends lost 7 bases at V and 5 bases at J; junction bases unmatched: 6. The CDR3 spans 12 residues. The CDR3 sequence: CSGGTGGTEAFF. CDR3 nucleotide sequence: TGCAGCGGGGGGACAGGAGGAACTGAAGCTTTCTTT.

This clonotype was seen more than once but under ten times. The V and J genes are TRBV4-2 and TRBJ2-1, with 11 bases matching TRBD2. CDR3 size: 19 residues. The V gene end was trimmed by 3 bases and the J gene end by 8 bases; junction bases not matched to a gene: 18. Germline CDR1 and CDR2: LGHNA and YNFKEQ. CDR3 nucleotide sequence: TGTGCCAGCAGCCAGGATTTACCCGATTTAGCGGGGGGGCCGGATGAGCAGTTCTTC. This codes for CASSQDLPDLAGGPDEQFF.

This clonotype was seen a few times. V gene TRBV7-6 combines with J gene TRBJ2-7; D may be TRBD2 (7 bases). The V and J ends lost 5 bases and 7 bases respectively, with 18 bases between them. From germline, CDR1 is SGHVS and CDR2 FNYEAQ. The CDR3 contains 14 residues. The CDR3 DNA is TGTGCCAGCAGCCCCCCGGGGGAGGGGGGAGAGCAGTACGTC. Residues: CASSPPGEGGEQYV.